The 25 T cell receptor beta chains below were found in one sample sequenced in a study of cytomegalovirus exposure and HLA in healthy donors (dated by TCRdb to 2016 to 2017). Library creation used the immunoSEQ multiplex PCR assay. For the multiplex PCR, a mixture combining 60 forward primers for TCR Vbeta segments and 13 reverse primers for TCR Jbeta segments was used. In its TCRdb copy, this immuneACCESS table keeps in-frame sequences only and misses some clones. Where compared with another copy, unresolved V genes explain less than half of these, and the others have no known cause. The table held for this sample gives 150,000 to 250,000 clones. Roughly 0.74% of the sample is in the top ten clones. The sample taken for sequencing was PBMCs. These receptors all come from a boy aged 5-17 years in good health and CMV-seronegative.

CDR3 sequence: CATFDGVAYTDTQYF. CDR3 DNA: TGTGCCACCTTTGACGGGGTGGCATACACAGATACGCAGTATTTT. J is TRBJ2-3 and V is TRBV15; maybe TRBD2 (5 bases). Deletions cut 8 bases from V and 2 bases from J, with 17 bases between. Germline V gene sequence: CDR1 LNHNV, CDR2 YYDKDF (reference sequence). The CDR3 is 15 amino acids.

This chain links TRBV28 with TRBJ2-3, with D possibly TRBD2 on 6 matching bases. Germline-derived CDR1 and CDR2 are MDHEN and SYDVKM. V was trimmed by 3 bases and J by 6 bases, leaving 19 bases between them. The CDR3 loop spans 16 amino acids. DNA of the CDR3: TGTGCCAGCAGTTTTACTAGGTCGGGGAGGTTCGATACGCAGTATTTT. Its protein is CASSFTRSGRFDTQYF.

This chain links TRBV5-4 with TRBJ1-2, with D uncertain. Trimming stripped 1 base from V and 8 bases from J, with 9 bases between. The length of the CDR3 is 12 residues. CDR1 is SGHNT and CDR2 is YYREEE in the germline V gene (reference sequence). The CDR3 DNA is TGTGCCAGCAGCTTGCTCTCAGGAGGCTACACCTTC. Amino acids: CASSLLSGGYTF.

The chain joins TRBV30 to TRBJ2-2; D is perhaps TRBD1 (5 bases). Trimming took off 0 bases at V and 0 bases at J, with 5 bases between the two ends. Germline CDR1 reads GTSNPN; CDR2 reads SVGIG (reference sequence). The CDR3 sequence is 14 residues long. The CDR3 DNA is TGTGCCTGGAGTGTACAGGCGAACACCGGGGAGCTGTTTTTT. The encoded protein is CAWSVQANTGELFF.

The chain couples TRBV5-4 to TRBJ1-1; TRBD1 matches at 8 bases. Germline V CDR1 and CDR2: SGHNT, YYREEE (reference sequence). The CDR3 consists of 15 residues. V gave up 4 bases and J gave up 1 base; unmatched junction bases: 6. CDR3 loop: CASSPRQGKNTEAFF. The CDR3 DNA reads as TGTGCCAGCAGCCCACGACAGGGGAAGAACACTGAAGCTTTCTTT.

This chain uses TRBV11-2 with TRBJ2-5, with D perhaps matching TRBD2 (6 bases). CDR3 size: 16 residues. Germline V gene data show CDR1 as SGHAT and CDR2 as FQNNGV. Trimming left V 3 bases short and J 4 bases short, with 18 bases between. The DNA of the CDR3 is TGTGCCAGCAGCTTCAGTGTTCCTCAACTAGCAGAGACCCAGTACTTC. It codes for CASSFSVPQLAETQYF.

The chain links TRBV10-3 to TRBJ2-5, with 9 bases aligning to TRBD1. The V gene end was trimmed by 4 bases and the J gene end by 3 bases; junction bases not matched to a gene: 3. Germline values: CDR1 ENHRY, CDR2 SYGVKD. The CDR3 covers 14 residues. This CDR3 reads CAISGGTGKETQYF. The DNA for the CDR3 is TGTGCCATCAGTGGTGGGACAGGGAAAGAGACCCAGTACTTC.

The rearrangement joins TRBV27 to TRBJ2-7, with 12 bases matching TRBD2. CDR1 is MNHEY and CDR2 is SMNVEV in the germline V gene (reference sequence). Germline trimming cut 6 bases from V and 1 base from J; bases unmatched to any gene: 4. CDR3 size: 15 residues. The CDR3 DNA reads TGTGCCAGCAGCAGGACTAGCGGGGAGTCCTACGAGCAGTACTTC. This translates into CASSRTSGESYEQYF.

V gene TRBV7-6 combines with J gene TRBJ1-3; no clear D. The CDR3 loop spans 15 amino acids. CDR1 SGHVS and CDR2 FNYEAQ come from the germline V gene. V lost 1 base to trimming and J lost 2 bases, with 9 bases between them. CDR3 loop: CASSLGRSAGNTIYF. DNA for the CDR3: TGTGCCAGCAGCTTAGGTCGGAGCGCTGGAAACACCATATATTTT.

The chain is built from TRBV6-1 and TRBJ2-1; a possible D gene is TRBD2 (6 bases). Trimming cost V 1 base and J 4 bases, with 23 bases left between them. CDR3 size: 19 residues. Germline loops: CDR1 MNHNS, CDR2 SASEGT. CDR3 nucleotides: TGTGCCAGCAGTGAAGAGGGAGGAAGCGAGGGTCTCCGGTACAATGAGCAGTTCTTC. It encodes CASSEEGGSEGLRYNEQFF.

The chain uses TRBV4-1 and TRBJ2-5; possible D gene TRBD2, 6 bases. The V end was cut by 4 bases, the J end by 5 bases, with 20 bases between. Germline CDR1 is MGHRA and CDR2 is YSYEKL. The CDR3 extends over 16 amino acids. DNA of the CDR3: TGCGCCAGCAGCCCGCGAGGGATAGGGAGGTCGGAGACCCAGTACTTC. This codes for CASSPRGIGRSETQYF.

This chain connects TRBV5-1 to TRBJ1-2; 9 positions agree with TRBD1. This CDR3 region has 13 residues. V dropped 2 bases and J dropped 6; count of bases not matched to a gene: 2. Germline V gene lookup returns CDR1 SGHRS and CDR2 YFSETQ. CDR3 sequence reads: CASSFGTGNGYTF. The CDR3 DNA follows: TGCGCCAGCAGCTTTGGGACAGGGAATGGCTACACCTTC.

The rearrangement joins TRBV4-2 to TRBJ1-4, with TRBD1 as a possible D gene (6 bases). Trimming stripped 2 bases from V and 7 bases from J, with 14 bases between. The CDR3 sequence is 15 residues long. Germline CDR1 reads LGHNA; CDR2 reads YNFKEQ. This CDR3 reads CASSQNRVLGEKLFF. The CDR3 DNA reads as TGTGCCAGCAGCCAAAACAGGGTGTTGGGTGAAAAACTGTTTTTT.

The V call is TRBV7-2, the J call TRBJ2-4, with TRBD1 identical over 10 bases. The CDR3 extends over 16 amino acids. Germline CDR1 and CDR2: SGHTA and FQGNSA. After removal of 0 bases from V and 8 bases from J, the junction contained 7 bases not matched to a gene. In DNA form, the CDR3 reads TGTGCCAGCAGCTTAGCCCTACTGACAGGGGGCCACATTCAGTACTTC. It codes for CASSLALLTGGHIQYF.

The chain recombines TRBV19 with TRBJ2-6; D is ambiguous. Germline CDR1 and CDR2: LNHDA and SQIVND (reference sequence). This CDR3 is built from 16 residues. Trimming pared 3 bases from V and 0 bases from J, leaving 9 bases between. Here the CDR3 reads CASSMLAPSGANVLTF. The CDR3 DNA follows: TGTGCCAGTAGTATGCTCGCGCCCTCTGGGGCCAACGTCCTGACTTTC.

The chain employs TRBV4-3 and TRBJ1-4, with D maybe TRBD1 (5 bases). Per germline, CDR1 LGHNA and CDR2 YSLEER. The CDR3 is 13 residues long. The V end lost 6 bases, the J end lost 7 bases, and 12 bases lay between the germline ends. For the CDR3, the DNA is TGCGCCAGCAGTAGGGGATCAGGTGAAAAACTGTTTTTT. Translating gives CASSRGSGEKLFF.

This chain connects TRBV2 to TRBJ2-3; maybe TRBD2 (5 bases). The CDR3 is made up of 14 amino acids. Germline loops: CDR1 SNHLY, CDR2 FYNNEI. V was cut by 5 bases and J by 2 bases, with 11 bases left in between. CDR3 protein: CASSTAVITDTQYF. DNA of the CDR3: TGTGCCAGCAGTACAGCGGTGATCACAGATACGCAGTATTTT.

The CDR3 protein is CALGLAGGADTQYF. Here the CDR3 DNA reads TGTGCCTTAGGACTAGCGGGGGGCGCAGATACGCAGTATTTT. The J gene is TRBJ2-3, the V gene TRBV30; 14 nucleotides agree with TRBD2. The germline CDR1 and CDR2 sequences are GTSNPN and SVGIG (reference sequence). The J segment lost 4 bases and the V segment lost 7 bases, leaving 4 bases of the junction unmatched. The CDR3 covers 14 residues.

This chain uses TRBV5-1 with TRBJ2-1, with 8 bases aligning to TRBD2. Germline V gene lookup returns CDR1 SGHRS and CDR2 YFSETQ. The CDR3 length is 13 residues. J was trimmed by 7 bases and V by 5 bases; bases with no gene match: 5. DNA for the CDR3: TGCGCCAGCAGTCCTCGGGGGGGAAATGAGCAGTTCTTC. Residues: CASSPRGGNEQFF.

The chain combines TRBV23-1 with TRBJ1-1, with D perhaps TRBD1 (6 bases). TRBV23-1 is an ORF; its function is uncertain. Trimming removed 2 bases from V and 4 bases from J, with 20 bases in between. The CDR3 spans 17 residues. Written as DNA, the CDR3 is TGCGCCAGCAGTCAAATTGCAGGGGCTGACAAACGCACTGAAGCTTTCTTT. Its translation: CASSQIAGADKRTEAFF.

This chain connects TRBV2 to TRBJ2-3; possible D gene TRBD2, 7 bases. Per germline, CDR1 SNHLY and CDR2 FYNNEI. The CDR3 loop spans 15 amino acids. Trimming pared 5 bases from V and 1 base from J, leaving 13 bases between. The CDR3 is CASSTLGGGTDTQYF. CDR3 in DNA: TGTGCCAGCAGTACCCTAGGGGGGGGCACAGATACGCAGTATTTT.

This chain connects TRBV6-5 to TRBJ1-4; TRBD1 might be the D (5 bases). CDR1 is MNHEY, CDR2 SVGAGI, per germline. V was shortened by 2 bases and J by 4 bases, with 8 bases between the two germline ends. The CDR3 has 14 residues. CDR3 in amino acids: CASSYGGGNEKLFF. CDR3 coding DNA: TGTGCCAGCAGTTACGGGGGGGGTAATGAAAAACTGTTTTTT.

Comment on this clone: This sample includes further DNA sequences coding for the same CDR3. J is TRBJ1-1 and V is TRBV4-3; the match to TRBD1 covers 9 bases. The CDR3 contains 14 residues. CDR1 LGHNA and CDR2 YSLEER come from the germline V gene. V shed 3 bases, J shed 1 base, and the junction held 0 bases outside the gene matches. CDR3 region: CASSQTGGNTEAFF. The CDR3 bases are TGCGCCAGCAGCCAGACAGGGGGGAACACTGAAGCTTTCTTT.

The V gene is TRBV30, the J gene TRBJ2-2, with unresolved D. This CDR3 is 13 amino acids long. V was clipped by 0 bases and J by 6 bases, with 8 bases between them. From germline, CDR1 is GTSNPN and CDR2 SVGIG (reference sequence). Written as DNA, the CDR3 is TGTGCCTGGAGTGTACTAACGGCCGGGGAGCTGTTTTTT. Residues: CAWSVLTAGELFF.

The chain combines TRBV30 with TRBJ1-5, with 10 bases identical to TRBD1. With 2 bases clipped from V and 4 bases from J, the junction kept 5 bases outside the gene matches. Germline-derived CDR1 and CDR2 are GTSNPN and SVGIG (reference sequence). This CDR3 has 15 amino acids. This CDR3 is CAWSSRDRGNQPQHF. Here the CDR3 DNA reads TGTGCCTGGAGTTCCCGGGACAGGGGTAATCAGCCCCAGCATTTT.